This T cell receptor beta chain was recorded in a study of cytomegalovirus exposure and HLA in healthy donors. Whole-study findings and limits: Because they were indistinguishable, some V segments, including TRBV6-2 and TRBV6-3, were excluded. For TCR beta chains, V- and J-gene trimming was later linked to a missense DCLRE1C variant.

Concerning this clone itself: Its antigen is unidentified.

The primer mix had 60 Vbeta and 13 Jbeta primers. Study processing details: About 10 million shared chains were among the about 80 million unique TCR beta chains that a later analysis counted. The data were produced by immunoSEQ multiplex PCR, yet TCRdb's version contains in-frame clones alone and is incomplete. V, J and clone size are those of that table, while D and trimming were read from the DNA. The sample holds about 160,000 clones, around four fifths seen once. From germline, CDR1 is LNHDA and CDR2 SQIVND (reference sequence). V was trimmed by 5 bases and J by 1 base, leaving 11 bases between them. The CDR3 runs 14 residues.

The chain links TRBV19 to TRBJ2-5; D not certain. The origin of this receptor is a woman in her forties or fifties in good health and CMV-seropositive. Material for sequencing was PBMCs. CDR3 protein: CASSPTLTQETQYF. The DNA for the CDR3 is TGTGCCAGTAGTCCCACCCTAACCCAAGAGACCCAGTACTTC.